One and the same sample provided the 3 T cell receptor beta chains below, sequenced in a study of blood T cell repertoires in COVID-19. Assay: immunoSEQ multiplex PCR; the TCRdb copy retains only in-frame clones and omits some. Of fewer than 500,000 clones listed, roughly nine tenths are singletons. Material for sequencing was PBMCs or T cells enriched from blood (not recorded which). The origin of the receptors is a man aged 25 to 40 who had recovered from COVID-19.

This clone was counted only a few times. The gene calls are TRBV13 and TRBJ1-4, with no clear D. CDR3 length: 14 amino acids. The V gene lost 4 bases and the J gene lost 5 bases, with 11 bases spanning the gap. Germline CDR1 reads PRHDT; CDR2 reads FYEKMQ (reference sequence). In DNA form, the CDR3 reads TGTGCCAGCAGCTCCCCGACAAGAAATGAAAAACTGTTTTTT. It specifies CASSSPTRNEKLFF. Full variable domain (rest looked up from reference TRBV13 and TRBJ1-4): AAGVIQSPRHLIKEKRETATLKCYPIPRHDTVYWYQQGPGQDPQFLISFYEKMQSDKGSIPDRFSAQQFSDYHSELNMSSLELGDSALYFCASSSPTRNEKLFFGSGTQLSVL.

This clone was found once. The rearrangement joins TRBV28 to TRBJ2-1; maybe TRBD1 (6 bases). V was clipped by 5 bases and J by 4 bases, with 12 bases between them. Germline CDR1 is MDHEN and CDR2 is SYDVKM. The CDR3 runs to 14 residues. The CDR3: CASSLGRGYNEQFF. CDR3 sequence (DNA): TGTGCCAGCAGTCTCGGCAGGGGATACAATGAGCAGTTCTTC.

V usage is TRBV5-6 and J usage is TRBJ1-2, with 7 bases lining up with TRBD1. With V trimmed by 0 bases and J by 7 bases, 15 bases remained unmatched. The CDR3 loop spans 17 amino acids. Looked up from germline, CDR1 is SGHDT and CDR2 is YYEEEE. The CDR3, as DNA: TGTGCCAGCAGCTTGGCCTTGTTAGAGGGGGCGGCAGCTGGCTACACCTTC. It is translated as CASSLALLEGAAAGYTF.